The 30 T cell receptor beta chains given below trace back to one sample, sequenced in a study of T cells after posttransplantation cyclophosphamide (dated by TCRdb to the mid-2010s). The library was obtained by the immunoSEQ multiplex PCR assay. The table was pulled from immuneACCESS by TCRdb, which kept in-frame rearrangements only. Such tables lose some clones; where checked, under half of the loss comes from unresolved V genes, and the rest has no known cause. This sample is represented by 25,000 to 35,000 clones, with no singletons among them. The ten biggest clones cover approximately 4.3% of the sample. Specimen: PBMCs. These receptor sequences come from a woman in her twenties or thirties in good health and a related stem cell transplant donor.

This clone showed up many times. The chain joins TRBV5-1 to TRBJ2-7, with 7 bases fitting TRBD1. This CDR3 has 14 amino acids. CDR1 is SGHRS and CDR2 is YFSETQ in the germline V gene. V shed 2 bases and J 3 bases; nucleotides not matched to a gene: 5. The CDR3 protein is CASSFMDRYYEQYF. The CDR3 nucleotides are TGCGCCAGCAGCTTCATGGACAGGTACTACGAGCAGTACTTC.

This clone was seen at least ten times. The gene calls are TRBV28 and TRBJ1-5; possibly TRBD1 for D (5 bases). The CDR3 is 13 amino acids. Trimming stripped 6 bases from V and 9 bases from J, with 15 bases between. Germline assignment: CDR1 MDHEN and CDR2 SYDVKM. CDR3 region: CASSPPEQGPQHF. For the CDR3, the DNA is TGTGCCAGCAGCCCCCCGGAGCAGGGGCCCCAGCATTTT.

Judged by abundance, this clone is medium-sized. The chain employs TRBV7-9 and TRBJ1-1; D might be TRBD1 (6 bases). CDR1 SEHNR and CDR2 FQNEAQ come from the germline V gene (reference sequence). V was clipped by 0 bases and J by 5 bases, with 13 bases between them. The CDR3 covers 15 residues. The CDR3 spells CASSLAAGARTEAFF. In DNA, the CDR3 is TGTGCCAGCAGCTTAGCCGCAGGGGCGAGAACTGAAGCTTTCTTT.

This clone was counted at least ten times. The rearrangement uses TRBV24-1 and TRBJ1-1; 8 bases are a match to TRBD1. Germline V CDR1 and CDR2: KGHDR, SFDVKD. The CDR3 contains 16 residues. Germline trimming cut 3 bases from V and 5 bases from J; bases unmatched to any gene: 10. This chain's CDR3 is CATSDNTGGIRTEAFF. CDR3 DNA sequence: TGTGCCACCAGTGATAATACAGGGGGGATTCGAACTGAAGCTTTCTTT.

This clone was counted at least ten times. This sequence joins TRBV7-9 and TRBJ2-5; TRBD2 is a possible D gene (6 bases). CDR1 and CDR2 from the germline V gene are SEHNR and FQNEAQ (reference sequence). The germline V and J ends were trimmed by 9 bases and 5 bases, with 13 bases remaining between them. The CDR3 sequence is 12 residues long. The CDR3 sequence is CASSTSTETQYF. The DNA of the CDR3 is TGTGCCAGTTCGACTAGTACGGAGACCCAGTACTTC.

This clone has a count of ten or more. The J gene is TRBJ2-1, the V gene TRBV4-1; 9 nucleotides agree with TRBD2. The CDR3 has 15 residues. Losses at the gene ends were 0 bases for V and 8 bases for J; bases not matched to a gene: 5. The germline CDR1 and CDR2 sequences are MGHRA and YSYEKL. The chain's CDR3 is CASSQDGRGGDEQFF. In DNA, the CDR3 is TGCGCCAGCAGCCAAGATGGGCGGGGGGGGGATGAGCAGTTCTTC.

This clone was detected many times. J is TRBJ1-3 and V is TRBV5-1, with 10 nucleotides matching TRBD1. The germline V gene has CDR1 SGHRS and CDR2 YFSETQ. Trimming cost V 3 bases and J 8 bases; bases outside gene matches: 8. The CDR3 loop spans 15 amino acids. CDR3 coding DNA: TGCGCCAGCAGCTACGGGACAGGGGTTGGGGACACCATATATTTT. This translates into CASSYGTGVGDTIYF.

In its sample, this clone was seen many times. The chain combines TRBV13 with TRBJ2-7; TRBD1 agrees at 9 bases. The ends lost 2 bases at V and 2 bases at J; junction bases unmatched: 13. Looked up from germline, CDR1 is PRHDT and CDR2 is FYEKMQ (reference sequence). The CDR3 contains 18 residues. CDR3 nucleotide sequence: TGTGCCAGCAGCTTAAATTCTTTGGGACAGGGATTAACCTACGAGCAGTACTTC. Translated, it gives CASSLNSLGQGLTYEQYF.

This clone was detected many times. V is TRBV20-1 and J is TRBJ2-1; D is undetermined. In germline, CDR1 is DFQATT, CDR2 SNEGSKA (reference sequence). The germline V and J ends were trimmed by 5 bases and 5 bases, with 7 bases remaining between them. The CDR3 totals 11 residues. CDR3 residues: CSASPHNEQFF. The CDR3 DNA sequence: TGCAGTGCTTCCCCTCACAATGAGCAGTTCTTC.

V usage is TRBV12-3 or TRBV12-4 and J usage is TRBJ1-5; D perhaps matches TRBD1 (5 bases). CDR3 length equals 16 residues. Trimming left V 1 base short and J 2 bases short, with 12 bases between. CDR3 DNA: TGTGCCAGCAGTTTAGGGTGGGGGGATGGCAATCAGCCCCAGCATTTT. It specifies CASSLGWGDGNQPQHF.

This clone was counted many times. The CDR3 loop reads CASSFRDINTDTQYF. In nucleotides, the CDR3 is TGTGCCAGCAGCTTCCGGGACATCAATACAGATACGCAGTATTTT. The genes are TRBV7-2 and TRBJ2-3; D possibly corresponds to TRBD1 (6 bases). Germline lookup yields CDR1 SGHTA and CDR2 FQGNSA. Deletions cut 3 bases from V and 3 bases from J, with 13 bases between. CDR3 length equals 15 residues.

This clone appeared many times. V usage is TRBV2 and J usage is TRBJ1-2; TRBD1 agrees at 10 bases. V lost 4 bases to trimming and J lost 4 bases; unmatched junction nucleotides: 3. The CDR3 runs to 14 residues. The germline V gene has CDR1 SNHLY and CDR2 FYNNEI. The CDR3 sequence: CASSGTGGIYGYTF. CDR3 coding DNA: TGTGCCAGCAGTGGGACAGGGGGGATCTATGGCTACACCTTC.

The chain is built from TRBV29-1 and TRBJ1-1; 8 bases fit TRBD1. V lost 5 bases and J lost 11; bases outside the gene matches: 10. CDR3 size: 12 residues. Germline assignment: CDR1 SQVTM and CDR2 ANQGSEA. The CDR3 region has the DNA TGCAGCGTTCCGGACAGGGTCGGCTGGGCTTTCTTT. Its translation: CSVPDRVGWAFF. The complete variable domain, with remaining parts taken from reference TRBV29-1 and TRBJ1-1, reads SAVISQKPSRDICQRGTSLTIQCQVDSQVTMMFWYRQQPGQSLTLIATANQGSEATYESGFVIDKFPISRPNLTFSTLTVSNMSPEDSSIYLCSVPDRVGWAFFGQGTRLTVV.

This clone was detected ten times or more. The gene calls are TRBV6-5 and TRBJ2-4, with a weak D call TRBD1 (5 bases). Germline V gene lookup returns CDR1 MNHEY and CDR2 SVGAGI. The CDR3 sequence is 15 residues long. The V end lost 6 bases, the J end lost 1 base, and 13 bases lay between the germline ends. CDR3 nucleotides: TGTGCCAGCAGGCAGGGAAGTAAGGCCAAAAACATTCAGTACTTC. This translates into CASRQGSKAKNIQYF.

There are many counts of this clone. The chain carries TRBV5-6 and TRBJ2-1; 9 bases line up with TRBD2. There are 15 residues in the CDR3. Germline V gene sequence: CDR1 SGHDT, CDR2 YYEEEE. The V segment lost 4 bases and the J segment 9 bases; nucleotides outside the gene matches: 11. The CDR3 reads CASSPFRGGAAEQFF. As DNA, the CDR3 is TGTGCCAGCAGCCCATTCCGCGGGGGGGCTGCTGAGCAGTTCTTC.

This clone occurred many times. This chain connects TRBV6-2 or TRBV6-3 to TRBJ1-2, with D possibly matching TRBD1 (6 bases). Trimming stripped 0 bases from V and 2 bases from J, with 13 bases between. Germline V gene lookup returns CDR1 MNHEY and CDR2 SVGEGT. The CDR3 consists of 16 residues. The DNA of the CDR3 is TGTGCCAGCAGTTACTCGACTCAGGGGCCCAACTATGGCTACACCTTC. This codes for CASSYSTQGPNYGYTF.

This clone was picked up many times. V usage is TRBV27 and J usage is TRBJ2-7, with TRBD1 matching over 7 bases. The V gene's germline CDR1 is MNHEY and CDR2 SMNVEV (reference sequence). With 5 bases clipped from V and 4 bases from J, the junction kept 8 bases outside the gene matches. CDR3 length equals 14 residues. CDR3 nucleotides: TGTGCCAGCAGTGAACCGGACAGGAAGTACGAGCAGTACTTC. Translating it yields CASSEPDRKYEQYF.

This clone was seen at least ten times. The J gene is TRBJ2-3, the V gene TRBV6-2 or TRBV6-3; TRBD2 might be the D (5 bases). The CDR3 is made up of 16 amino acids. Germline values: CDR1 MNHEY, CDR2 SVGEGT. V shed 3 bases and J shed 2 bases, with 15 bases lying between them. The CDR3 DNA sequence: TGTGCCAGCAGTTATAAGTATCGGGGATCCACAGATACGCAGTATTTT. Translated, it gives CASSYKYRGSTDTQYF.

This clone was recorded at least ten times. The rearrangement uses TRBV5-4 and TRBJ1-1, with 7 bases identical to TRBD1. The CDR3 totals 12 residues. The junction had 5 bases not matched to a gene; V was cut back by 4 bases and J by 8 bases. Germline values: CDR1 SGHNT, CDR2 YYREEE (reference sequence). CDR3 in DNA: TGTGCCAGCAGCCCACCGGGACAGGAAGCTTTCTTT. It specifies CASSPPGQEAFF.

The J gene is TRBJ2-5, the V gene TRBV28; D remains ambiguous. Germline CDR1 is MDHEN and CDR2 is SYDVKM. Trimming left V 2 bases short and J 2 bases short, with 6 bases between. The CDR3 has 13 amino acids. CDR3 protein: CASSLKGQETQYF. The CDR3 DNA reads TGTGCCAGCAGTTTAAAAGGGCAAGAGACCCAGTACTTC.

The chain carries TRBV2 and TRBJ1-2, with D unresolved. V lost 8 bases and J lost 8, with 21 bases in between. The CDR3 is made up of 14 amino acids. Looked up from germline, CDR1 is SNHLY and CDR2 is FYNNEI. In nucleotides, the CDR3 is TGTGCCAGCTCCTTCCAAGGGCCGGCCCTCGGCTACACCTTC. This translates into CASSFQGPALGYTF.

This clone was detected many times. The J gene is TRBJ1-2, the V gene TRBV2; D remains ambiguous. This CDR3 has 12 residues. Trimming removed 7 bases from V and 4 bases from J, with 10 bases in between. Per germline, CDR1 SNHLY and CDR2 FYNNEI. CDR3 sequence (DNA): TGTGCCAGCACCGCGCGCTCCTATGGCTACACCTTC. Encoded protein: CASTARSYGYTF.

The J gene is TRBJ2-5, the V gene TRBV19; 11 bases fit TRBD2. CDR3 length: 16 residues. J was trimmed by 2 bases and V by 3 bases; bases with no gene match: 5. From germline, CDR1 is LNHDA and CDR2 SQIVND (reference sequence). The CDR3 region is CASSIWLAGGQETQYF. The CDR3 nucleotides read TGTGCCAGTAGTATTTGGCTAGCGGGGGGACAAGAGACCCAGTACTTC.

At least ten counts were recorded for this clone. The V gene is TRBV12-3 or TRBV12-4, the J gene TRBJ1-5, with a possible D match to TRBD1 (5 bases). This CDR3 has 13 residues. Deletions cut 4 bases from V and 7 bases from J, with 11 bases between. The DNA for the CDR3 is TGTGCCAGCAGTTATGGGGGGGAACAGCCCCAGCATTTT. It yields the protein CASSYGGEQPQHF.

The rearrangement uses TRBV27 and TRBJ1-2, with D possibly being TRBD1 (6 bases). CDR1 and CDR2 from the germline V gene are MNHEY and SMNVEV (reference sequence). This CDR3 region has 15 residues. V lost 5 bases and J 8 bases, leaving 21 bases between the germline ends. CDR3 sequence (DNA): TGTGCCAGCAGTCCCATCTCCCGGGCAAGGGGGGGCTACACCTTC. Translating it yields CASSPISRARGGYTF.

In its sample, this clone was seen many times. The chain links TRBV12-5 to TRBJ2-6; possible D gene TRBD1, 5 bases. This CDR3 region has 16 residues. Trimming cost V 4 bases and J 2 bases, with 12 bases left between them. CDR1 and CDR2 from the germline V gene are LGHNT and FRNRAP. For the CDR3, the DNA is TGTGCTAGTGGTTCTGGGGCCCACACTGGGGCCAACGTCCTGACTTTC. This encodes CASGSGAHTGANVLTF.

This clone has a count of ten or more. The chain links TRBV2 to TRBJ1-6, with a tentative D call TRBD1 (5 bases). Trimming took 5 bases from V and 9 from J, leaving 14 bases between them. From germline, CDR1 is SNHLY and CDR2 FYNNEI. This CDR3 contains 14 residues. The CDR3 is CASSNMERGSPLHF. CDR3 sequence (DNA): TGTGCCAGCAGTAACATGGAAAGGGGTTCACCCCTCCACTTT. The whole variable domain, remainder taken from reference TRBV2 and TRBJ1-6, is EPEVTQTPSHQVTQMGQEVILRCVPISNHLYFYWYRQILGQKVEFLVSFYNNEISEKSEIFDDQFSVERPDGSNFTLKIRSTKLEDSAMYFCASSNMERGSPLHFGNGTRLTVT.

This clone was found many times. This sequence joins TRBV7-2 and TRBJ2-1, with D possibly matching TRBD1 (6 bases). Per germline, CDR1 SGHTA and CDR2 FQGNSA. Trimming cost V 2 bases and J 6 bases, with 8 bases left between them. The CDR3 is 13 amino acids. CDR3 in DNA: TGTGCCAGCAGCTTAACAGGGATCAATGAGCAGTTCTTC. Protein sequence: CASSLTGINEQFF.

This clone appeared many times. The V and J genes are TRBV5-1 and TRBJ2-3, with D tentatively TRBD2 (5 bases). Germline CDR1 is SGHRS and CDR2 is YFSETQ. The CDR3 is 15 amino acids. Trimming shortened V by 2 bases and J by 3 bases, and 13 bases separated the two germline ends. CDR3 DNA: TGCGCCAGCAGCTTAGGAGCGGTTCCTACAGATACGCAGTATTTT. Its translation is CASSLGAVPTDTQYF.

The table lists this clone with many counts. The V gene is TRBV5-5, the J gene TRBJ1-6, with 7 bases matching TRBD1. The CDR3 runs to 15 residues. V dropped 4 bases and J dropped 5; count of bases not matched to a gene: 6. Germline-derived CDR1 and CDR2 are SGHKS and YYEKEE (reference sequence). CDR3 nucleotides: TGTGCCAGCAGCGGGGGACAGATGAATAATTCACCCCTCCACTTT. This encodes CASSGGQMNNSPLHF. Full variable domain (missing parts from reference TRBV5-5 and TRBJ1-6): DAGVTQSPTHLIKTRGQQVTLRCSPISGHKSVSWYQQVLGQGPQFIFQYYEKEERGRGNFPDRFSARQFPNYSSELNVNALLLGDSALYLCASSGGQMNNSPLHFGNGTRLTVT.